This T cell receptor (beta chain) was sequenced in a study of blood T cell repertoires in COVID-19. This CDR3 comprises 15 residues. Germline loops: CDR1 SGHKS, CDR2 YYEKEE (reference sequence). With 2 bases removed from V and 8 bases from J, the gap between germline ends came to 17 bases. This clone was observed at least ten times. Data came from immunoSEQ multiplex PCR; TCRdb stores just in-frame clones and leaves some out. The repertoire holds more than 95,000 clones, with around 80% as singletons. Source material: peripheral blood. The chain joins TRBV5-5 to TRBJ2-1; maybe TRBD2 (6 bases). The TCR was taken from a man aged 45-65 years with acute or convalescent COVID-19. The CDR3 sequence is CASSFWGVASDEQFF. The CDR3 nucleotides read TGTGCCAGCAGCTTCTGGGGGGTAGCAAGCGATGAGCAGTTCTTC.